This T cell receptor beta chain is from a study of early T cells in non-severe SARS-CoV-2 infection. Study in general: The input, bulk RNA from unsorted whole blood, was sequenced, and chains were unpaired.

This clonotype has a handful of counts. The antigen is unknown. Trimming took off 7 bases at V and 7 bases at J, with 26 bases between the two ends. The CDR3 has 17 amino acids. Germline V gene data show CDR1 as LNHDA and CDR2 as SQIVND (reference sequence). Each CDR3 protein gets one entry after TCRdb re-called the 5' RACE reads with MiXCR. The sample yields 40,000 to 45,000 distinct CDR3 sequences, roughly 6.1% seen once. Study observations and caveats: Private and CD4 specificities were missed by VDJdb matching, skewed to anti-spike CD8.

Sequences were derived from whole blood, sampled at baseline. This receptor was obtained from an adult who was a healthcare worker with PCR-confirmed SARS-CoV-2 infection or an uninfected control (not recorded which). This chain uses TRBV19 with TRBJ1-5; D perhaps matches TRBD1 (5 bases). CDR3 nucleotides: TGTGCCAGTAACCCCCGATGGGGAAGGGGCCTCGGGCAGCCCCAGCATTTT. The encoded protein is CASNPRWGRGLGQPQHF.